This passage covers 29 T cell receptor beta chains from one sample sequenced in a study of blood T cell repertoires in COVID-19. Method: immunoSEQ multiplex PCR; TCRdb's copy keeps in-frame clones and lacks some. Here the sample spans under 250,000 clones, about 83% being singletons. Material: peripheral blood. These receptors all come from a woman between 45 and 60 years old with acute or convalescent COVID-19.

V usage is TRBV5-3 and J usage is TRBJ2-7; 8 bases fit TRBD1. TRBV5-3 counts as an open reading frame of uncertain function. This CDR3 is built from 18 residues. After removal of 4 bases from V and 3 bases from J, the junction contained 18 bases not matched to a gene. The CDR3 loop is CARSQHPGTGEEDYEQYF. CDR3 sequence (DNA): TGTGCCAGAAGCCAACACCCTGGGACAGGAGAGGAGGACTACGAGCAGTACTTC.

This clone was seen more than once but under ten times. J is TRBJ1-5 and V is TRBV24-1, with D perhaps matching TRBD1 (6 bases). This CDR3 comprises 16 residues. CDR1 KGHDR and CDR2 SFDVKD come from the germline V gene. Between the trimmed V and J ends, which lost 7 bases and 2 bases, there was a span of 17 bases. CDR3 bases: TGTGCCACCAGCAGGGGCACCAACGGGGGCAATCAGCCCCAGCATTTT. Its translation is CATSRGTNGGNQPQHF.

The rearrangement joins TRBV30 to TRBJ1-1; 7 nucleotides agree with TRBD1. V shed 4 bases and J 0 bases; nucleotides not matched to a gene: 5. The CDR3 extends over 14 amino acids. CDR1 is GTSNPN and CDR2 is SVGIG in the germline V gene (reference sequence). CDR3 nucleotide sequence: TGTGCCTGGACCCGACAGGGACTGAACACTGAAGCTTTCTTT. It yields the protein CAWTRQGLNTEAFF.

The V call is TRBV20-1, the J call TRBJ2-5; D not certain. The CDR3 has 10 amino acids. Trimming removed 7 bases at V and 4 bases at J, with 7 bases between. The germline gives CDR1 DFQATT, CDR2 SNEGSKA (reference sequence). Here the CDR3 DNA reads TGCAGTGGAGAGAGAGAGACCCAGTACTTC. It encodes CSGERETQYF.

This rearrangement joins TRBV2 to TRBJ2-2; TRBD1 matches at 9 bases. Germline assignment: CDR1 SNHLY and CDR2 FYNNEI. This CDR3 is built from 15 residues. V trimming: 8 bases; J trimming: 7 bases; junction bases outside the gene matches: 11. The CDR3 coding sequence is TGTGCCAGCCATGGACAGGGGAAGAGAGGCGGGGAGCTGTTTTTT. It specifies CASHGQGKRGGELFF. Full variable domain (rest looked up from reference TRBV2 and TRBJ2-2): EPEVTQTPSHQVTQMGQEVILRCVPISNHLYFYWYRQILGQKVEFLVSFYNNEISEKSEIFDDQFSVERPDGSNFTLKIRSTKLEDSAMYFCASHGQGKRGGELFFGEGSRLTVL.

The chain joins TRBV6-6 to TRBJ2-7; maybe TRBD2 (6 bases). CDR3 length: 14 residues. V dropped 2 bases and J dropped 3 bases, with 11 bases sitting between them. Germline V gives CDR1 MNHNY, CDR2 SVGAGI (reference sequence). The CDR3 coding sequence is TGTGCCAGCAGTTACCGGGACTCGGTCTACGAGCAGTACTTC. Translated, it gives CASSYRDSVYEQYF.

The chain has TRBV2 and TRBJ2-7; TRBD1 matches at 7 bases. Germline-derived CDR1 and CDR2 are SNHLY and FYNNEI. Trimming removed 6 bases from V and 3 bases from J; junction bases left unmatched: 8. CDR3 length: 14 amino acids. The CDR3 region is CASRYRGENYEQYF. CDR3 in DNA: TGTGCCAGCAGATACAGGGGCGAGAACTACGAGCAGTACTTC.

V gene TRBV5-4 combines with J gene TRBJ2-5; TRBD1 matches 10 bases. The germline V gene has CDR1 SGHNT and CDR2 YYREEE (reference sequence). The J segment lost 5 bases and the V segment lost 3 bases, leaving 4 bases of the junction unmatched. This CDR3 is 14 amino acids long. The CDR3 loop is CASSSGQGGETQYF. The CDR3 region has the DNA TGTGCCAGCAGCTCTGGACAGGGGGGGGAGACCCAGTACTTC.

The V call is TRBV18, the J call TRBJ1-1; 12 nucleotides agree with TRBD1. V gave up 2 bases and J gave up 3 bases; unmatched junction bases: 10. CDR1 is KGHSH, CDR2 LQKENI, per germline. CDR3 length: 18 amino acids. CDR3 loop: CASSPKGGTGGMDTEAFF. The CDR3, as DNA: TGTGCCAGCTCACCAAAAGGAGGGACAGGGGGCATGGACACTGAAGCTTTCTTT.

V and J are TRBV3-1 (or the pseudogene TRBV3-2) and TRBJ2-3, with D possibly TRBD1 on 6 matching bases. The CDR3 loop spans 14 amino acids. Looked up from germline, CDR1 is LGHDT and CDR2 is YNNKEL (reference sequence). V lost 4 bases and J lost 5, with 13 bases in between. The CDR3 DNA is TGTGCCAGCAGCCTCTTGGACAGAGAAGATACGCAGTATTTT. Amino acids: CASSLLDREDTQYF.

This chain joins TRBV11-2 and TRBJ2-6; TRBD1 agrees at 10 bases. V shed 6 bases, J shed 0 bases, and the junction held 11 bases outside the gene matches. CDR1 and CDR2 from the germline V gene are SGHAT and FQNNGV. There are 19 residues in the CDR3. The CDR3 bases are TGTGCCAGCAGTTATACGGCAGGACAGGGGGGCTCTGGGGCCAACGTCCTGACTTTC. Residues: CASSYTAGQGGSGANVLTF.

For this clone: Other DNA sequences in this specimen translate into the identical CDR3. J is TRBJ2-5 and V is TRBV3-1 (or the pseudogene TRBV3-2); 12 bases agree with TRBD2. V gave up 1 base and J gave up 5 bases; unmatched junction bases: 2. The CDR3 runs to 15 residues. CDR1 is LGHDT and CDR2 is YNNKEL in the germline V gene (reference sequence). This chain's CDR3 is CASSQGLAGGETQYF. CDR3 coding DNA: TGTGCCAGCAGCCAAGGTCTAGCGGGAGGGGAGACCCAGTACTTC.

This clone showed up just once. J is TRBJ2-2 and V is TRBV12-3 or TRBV12-4; D is undetermined. This CDR3 contains 11 residues. Trimming left V 5 bases short and J 5 bases short, with 3 bases between. The CDR3: CASSRTGELFF. The CDR3 DNA follows: TGTGCCAGCAGTCGGACCGGGGAGCTGTTTTTT.

V is TRBV6-2 or TRBV6-3 and J is TRBJ1-2; tentative D call: TRBD1 (6 bases). This CDR3 comprises 15 residues. Germline-derived CDR1 and CDR2 are MNHEY and SVGEGT. The V end was cut by 0 bases, the J end by 7 bases, with 15 bases between. In DNA form, the CDR3 reads TGTGCCAGCAGTTACTCGATACTGGGGGCCAGTGGCTACACCTTC. This sequence encodes CASSYSILGASGYTF.

This sequence joins TRBV6-5 and TRBJ1-1; TRBD1 agrees at 7 bases. Per the germline V gene, CDR1 is MNHEY and CDR2 is SVGAGI. The CDR3 spans 15 residues. V was pared by 9 bases and J by 1 base, with 11 bases of the junction left unmatched. The CDR3, as DNA: TGTGCCAGTAATTCCCGGGGACAGTCGAACACTGAAGCTTTCTTT. Translated: CASNSRGQSNTEAFF.

This chain joins TRBV30 and TRBJ1-5; maybe TRBD1 (6 bases). The germline gives CDR1 GTSNPN, CDR2 SVGIG (reference sequence). V gave up 2 bases and J gave up 3 bases, with 20 bases separating them. The length of the CDR3 is 17 residues. CDR3 coding DNA: TGTGCCTGGAGTCGGGACATAGTAAGCCCCAACAATCAGCCCCAGCATTTT. Its translation: CAWSRDIVSPNNQPQHF.

This sequence joins TRBV29-1 and TRBJ2-4; 13 bases are shared with TRBD2. Germline CDR1 is SQVTM and CDR2 is ANQGSEA. Trimming removed 6 bases from V and 0 bases from J; junction bases left unmatched: 8. This CDR3 contains 17 residues. The CDR3: CSVGLAGATIAKNIQYF. CDR3 bases: TGCAGCGTCGGACTAGCGGGAGCCACTATAGCCAAAAACATTCAGTACTTC.

The rearrangement joins TRBV27 to TRBJ2-1; no firm D call. Germline assignment: CDR1 MNHEY and CDR2 SMNVEV (reference sequence). This CDR3 is 17 amino acids long. The germline V and J ends were trimmed by 6 bases and 0 bases, with 18 bases remaining between them. CDR3 in amino acids: CASSSKRYDSSYNEQFF. For the CDR3, the DNA is TGTGCCAGCAGCTCTAAGCGTTACGATAGCTCCTACAATGAGCAGTTCTTC.

This clone was seen a few times. In DNA form, the CDR3 reads TGTGCCAGCGGGAGTCAGGGGGCGGGCGAGCAGTACTTC. Translation: CASGSQGAGEQYF. The chain is built from TRBV2 and TRBJ2-7; TRBD1 matches 8 bases. The CDR3 spans 13 residues. Germline lookup yields CDR1 SNHLY and CDR2 FYNNEI. Trimming took 8 bases from V and 6 from J; bases not matched to a gene: 9.

The chain has TRBV18 and TRBJ2-4; D is possibly TRBD1 (6 bases). The germline CDR1 and CDR2 sequences are KGHSH and LQKENI. This CDR3 has 14 residues. V shed 3 bases and J shed 7 bases, with 13 bases lying between them. The CDR3 sequence is CASSPTGIPNIQYF. CDR3 nucleotide sequence: TGTGCCAGCTCACCCACAGGGATCCCTAACATTCAGTACTTC.

The CDR3, as DNA: TGTGCCAGCAGCTCTAACGACGGGGAGCTGTTTTTT. Translation gives CASSSNDGELFF. The V gene is TRBV3-1 (or the pseudogene TRBV3-2), the J gene TRBJ2-2; no clear D. The V end was cut by 5 bases, the J end by 7 bases, with 8 bases between. The CDR3 sequence is 12 residues long. Germline CDR1 LGHDT, CDR2 YNNKEL (reference sequence).

In its sample, this clone was seen a few times. The chain employs TRBV15 and TRBJ2-3; possible D gene TRBD1, 6 bases. V was trimmed by 1 base and J by 2 bases, leaving 10 bases between them. The CDR3 is 15 residues long. Germline assignment: CDR1 LNHNV and CDR2 YYDKDF (reference sequence). CDR3 in amino acids: CATSRAPGDTDTQYF. The CDR3 DNA follows: TGTGCCACCAGCAGAGCTCCAGGGGACACAGATACGCAGTATTTT.

The chain combines TRBV3-1 (or the pseudogene TRBV3-2) with TRBJ1-2, with D perhaps matching TRBD1 (6 bases). This CDR3 region has 15 residues. V was pared by 3 bases and J by 8 bases, with 19 bases between. Germline CDR1 reads LGHDT; CDR2 reads YNNKEL (reference sequence). This chain's CDR3 is CASSQSWTAAMGYTF. CDR3 sequence (DNA): TGTGCCAGCAGCCAGTCCTGGACAGCCGCTATGGGCTACACCTTC.

A remark on this clone: Other nucleotide sequences in the sample specify the same CDR3. V gene TRBV5-6 combines with J gene TRBJ1-2, with TRBD1 matching over 9 bases. J was trimmed by 2 bases and V by 3 bases; bases with no gene match: 2. The CDR3 consists of 14 residues. Germline V gives CDR1 SGHDT, CDR2 YYEEEE. DNA of the CDR3: TGTGCCAGCAGCTGGACAGGGGCCAACTATGGCTACACCTTC. This gives the protein CASSWTGANYGYTF.

The chain carries TRBV18 and TRBJ1-1; D gene uncertain. Germline V gene data show CDR1 as KGHSH and CDR2 as LQKENI. This CDR3 has 14 amino acids. V was cut by 3 bases and J by 11 bases, with 19 bases left in between. The CDR3: CASSPSAPEHYAFF. CDR3 DNA sequence: TGTGCCAGCTCACCCTCGGCGCCCGAACACTATGCTTTCTTT.

The gene calls are TRBV6-1 and TRBJ1-5; D perhaps matches TRBD1 (5 bases). Germline assignment: CDR1 MNHNS and CDR2 SASEGT. This CDR3 region has 17 residues. V was shortened by 3 bases and J by 5 bases, with 20 bases between the two germline ends. CDR3 protein: CASSDFRVHLNYQPQHF. The CDR3 nucleotides are TGTGCCAGCAGTGATTTCAGGGTCCACCTCAATTATCAGCCCCAGCATTTT.

The sample holds a few counts of this clone. The CDR3 protein is CASRGLLWNEQFF. DNA for the CDR3: TGTGCCAGCAGGGGGCTTTTGTGGAATGAGCAGTTCTTC. The chain combines TRBV12-3 or TRBV12-4 with TRBJ2-1, with D maybe TRBD1 (5 bases). With 6 bases removed from V and 7 bases from J, the gap between germline ends came to 13 bases. The CDR3 totals 13 residues.

The V gene is TRBV27, the J gene TRBJ2-7; possibly TRBD2 for D (5 bases). The length of the CDR3 is 12 residues. CDR1 MNHEY and CDR2 SMNVEV come from the germline V gene (reference sequence). V was clipped by 8 bases and J by 1 base, with 9 bases between them. The CDR3 reads CASGRGSYEQYF. The CDR3 bases are TGTGCCAGCGGGCGAGGGTCCTACGAGCAGTACTTC.

This clone has just one count. A read error may produce the germline difference seen at one junction end. This chain joins TRBV7-7 and TRBJ2-1; 14 bases fit TRBD2. Looked up from germline, CDR1 is SSHAT and CDR2 is FNYEAQ (reference sequence). The CDR3 contains 16 residues. The CDR3 loop reads CASSFGTSGRANEQFF. In nucleotides, the CDR3 is TGTGCTAGCAGCTTTGGGACTAGCGGGAGAGCTAATGAGCAGTTCTTC.